This T cell receptor (beta chain) was captured by sequencing in a study of cytomegalovirus exposure and HLA in healthy donors. General study points: A missense variant in DCLRE1C was later tied to TCR beta V- and J-gene trimming. Reportedly, HLA-A and HLA-B alleles of most subjects were accurately predicted from TCR beta.

Regarding this clone: Its antigen is undetermined.

The PCR contained 60 Vbeta and 13 Jbeta primers. Generated by immunoSEQ multiplex PCR, the TCRdb table keeps only in-frame clones and is missing some. The repertoire consists of 160,000 or so clones, with around 80% occurring once and the leading ten covering more than 0.45%. Germline V gives CDR1 SGHRS, CDR2 YFSETQ. The V end lost 0 bases, the J end lost 4 bases, and 21 bases lay between the germline ends. The CDR3 runs to 18 residues. Sequencing used PBMCs. The receptor comes from a woman aged 50 to 60 in good health and CMV-seronegative. V is TRBV5-1 and J is TRBJ2-3; a possible D gene is TRBD2 (6 bases). CDR3 region: CASSLEARYRRASDTQYF. DNA of the CDR3: TGCGCCAGCAGCTTGGAGGCAAGATACAGGAGGGCGTCAGATACGCAGTATTTT.